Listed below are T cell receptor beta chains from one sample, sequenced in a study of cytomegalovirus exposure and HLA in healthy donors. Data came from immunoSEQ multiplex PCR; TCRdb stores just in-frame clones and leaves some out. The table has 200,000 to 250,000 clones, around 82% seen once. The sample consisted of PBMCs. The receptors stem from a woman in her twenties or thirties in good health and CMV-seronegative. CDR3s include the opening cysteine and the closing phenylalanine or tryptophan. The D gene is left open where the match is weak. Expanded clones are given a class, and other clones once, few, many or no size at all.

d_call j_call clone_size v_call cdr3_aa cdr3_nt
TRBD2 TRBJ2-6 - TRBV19 CASGGAGGTGANVLTF TGTGCCAGTGGAGGAGCGGGAGGGACTGGGGCCAACGTCCTGACTTTC
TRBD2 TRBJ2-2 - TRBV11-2 CASSLRRLAGGELFF TGTGCCAGCAGCTTACGAAGACTAGCGGGCGGGGAGCTGTTTTTT
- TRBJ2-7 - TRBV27 CASSPGRGRISYEQYF TGTGCCAGCAGTCCGGGGAGGGGGAGGATTTCCTACGAGCAGTACTTC
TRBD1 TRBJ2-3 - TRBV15 CATSRGTADTDTQYF TGTGCCACCAGCCGAGGGACAGCCGACACAGATACGCAGTATTTT
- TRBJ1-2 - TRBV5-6 CASSFRAGRGYGYTF TGTGCCAGCAGCTTTAGGGCCGGGAGGGGCTATGGCTACACCTTC
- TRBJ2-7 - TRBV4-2 CASSQERSGGFYEQYF TGTGCCAGCAGCCAAGAAAGGTCAGGGGGGTTTTACGAGCAGTACTTC
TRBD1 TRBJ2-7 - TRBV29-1 CSVERQGAYEQYF TGCAGCGTTGAAAGGCAGGGGGCCTACGAGCAGTACTTC
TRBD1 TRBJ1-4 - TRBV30 CAWKTNRGRDNEKLFF TGTGCCTGGAAAACTAACAGGGGGCGGGATAATGAAAAACTGTTTTTT
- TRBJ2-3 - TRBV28 CASSWSGTLEEF TGTGCCAGCAGTTGGTCCGGGACACTCGAGGAATTT
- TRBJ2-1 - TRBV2 CASRGDLASYNEQFF TGTGCCAGCAGAGGGGACTTAGCTTCCTACAATGAGCAGTTCTTC
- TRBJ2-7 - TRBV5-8 CASSLIHTEQYF TGTGCCAGCAGCTTGATACACACCGAGCAGTACTTC
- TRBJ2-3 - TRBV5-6 CASSLGPGSTDTQYF TGTGCCAGCAGCTTGGGTCCAGGGAGCACAGATACGCAGTATTTT
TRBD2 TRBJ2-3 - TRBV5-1 CASSHQGKGGYTQYF TGCGCCAGCAGCCATCAAGGGAAGGGAGGGTATACGCAGTATTTT
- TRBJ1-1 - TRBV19 CASSIPGGLGTEAFF TGTGCCAGTAGTATTCCTGGCGGTTTGGGCACTGAAGCTTTCTTT
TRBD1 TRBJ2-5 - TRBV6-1 CASSEAAGGNLQETQYF TGTGCCAGCAGTGAAGCGGCAGGGGGAAACCTCCAAGAGACCCAGTACTTC
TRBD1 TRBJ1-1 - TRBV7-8 CASSTPRGQGAIEAFF TGTGCCAGCAGCACCCCACGGGGGCAGGGGGCGATTGAAGCTTTCTTT
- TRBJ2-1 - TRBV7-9 CASSLELIDEQFF TGTGCCAGCAGCCTAGAGCTAATCGATGAGCAGTTCTTC
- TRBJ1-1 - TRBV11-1 CASSFNIQDTEAFF TGTGCCAGCAGCTTTAATATCCAGGACACTGAAGCTTTCTTT
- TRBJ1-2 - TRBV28 CASRPYTGRGYGYTF TGTGCCAGCAGGCCGTATACAGGGCGCGGCTATGGCTACACCTTC
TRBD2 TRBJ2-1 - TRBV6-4 CASSALAGTMNEQFF TGTGCCAGCAGTGCACTAGCGGGAACGATGAATGAGCAGTTCTTC
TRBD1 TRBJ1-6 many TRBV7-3 CASSLSGQGSSSPLHF TGTGCCAGCAGCCTATCTGGACAGGGGAGTAGTTCACCCCTCCACTTT
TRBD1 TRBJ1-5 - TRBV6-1 CASREPTGGGNQPQHF TGTGCCAGCAGAGAACCGACAGGGGGCGGGAATCAGCCCCAGCATTTT
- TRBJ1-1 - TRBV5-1 CASSAGLATEAFF TGCGCCAGCAGTGCGGGGCTGGCCACTGAAGCTTTCTTT
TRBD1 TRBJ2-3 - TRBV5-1 CASSLQGGDTQYF TGCGCCAGCAGTTTACAGGGGGGAGATACGCAGTATTTT
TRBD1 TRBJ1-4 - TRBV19 CASNRGQGNEKLFF TGTGCCAGTAACCGGGGACAGGGTAATGAAAAACTGTTTTTT
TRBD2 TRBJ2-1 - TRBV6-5 CASSAGTRGVVGQFF TGTGCCAGCAGCGCCGGGACTAGGGGAGTGGTGGGGCAGTTCTTC
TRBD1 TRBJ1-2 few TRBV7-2 CASSPDRGPYGYTF TGTGCCAGCAGCCCAGACAGGGGGCCTTATGGCTACACCTTC
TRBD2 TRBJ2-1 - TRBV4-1 CASSQGSTSGSREQFF TGCGCCAGCAGCCAAGGGTCGACTAGCGGGAGTCGGGAGCAGTTCTTC
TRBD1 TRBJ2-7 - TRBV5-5 CASSSNDRGVRYF TGTGCCAGCAGCTCAAATGACAGGGGGGTGCGGTACTTC
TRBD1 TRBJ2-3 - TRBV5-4 CASSLVPGGIGSTDTQYF TGTGCCAGCAGCTTGGTTCCAGGGGGAATCGGCAGCACAGATACGCAGTATTTT
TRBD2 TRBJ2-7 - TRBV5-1 CASSQAPSGTTYEQYF TGCGCCAGCAGCCAAGCCCCTAGCGGAACCACCTACGAGCAGTACTTC
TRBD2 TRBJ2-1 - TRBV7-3 CASSPLAGSTTYNEQFF TGTGCCAGCAGCCCCCTAGCGGGTTCGACTACCTACAATGAGCAGTTCTTC
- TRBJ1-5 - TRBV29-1 CSVSGLNNQPQHF TGCAGCGTTAGTGGGCTGAATAATCAGCCCCAGCATTTT
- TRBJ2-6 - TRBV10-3 CAISRQVSGANVLTF TGTGCCATCAGTAGACAGGTCTCTGGGGCCAACGTCCTGACTTTC
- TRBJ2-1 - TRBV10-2 CASRATDYNEQFF TGCGCCAGCAGAGCGACGGACTACAATGAGCAGTTCTTC
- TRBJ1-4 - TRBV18 CASSSLQGVTGEKLFF TGTGCCAGCTCCAGCTTGCAAGGGGTCACCGGTGAAAAACTGTTTTTT
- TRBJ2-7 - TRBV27 CASSLSDRYSYEQYF TGTGCCAGCAGTTTATCAGACAGATACTCCTACGAGCAGTACTTC
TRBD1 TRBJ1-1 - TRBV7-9 CASSLGQGADYTEAFF TGTGCCAGCAGCTTAGGACAGGGGGCTGATTACACTGAAGCTTTCTTT
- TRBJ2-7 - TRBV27 CASSNRGTPTHEQYF TGTGCCAGCAGCAACCGGGGGACTCCCACCCACGAGCAGTACTTC
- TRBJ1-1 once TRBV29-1 CSVDHGRDPWGTEAFF TGCAGCGTTGATCATGGCAGGGATCCTTGGGGTACTGAAGCTTTCTTT
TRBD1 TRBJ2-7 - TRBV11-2 CASSPRPGTGDEQYF TGTGCCAGCAGCCCTCGGCCCGGGACAGGGGATGAGCAGTACTTC
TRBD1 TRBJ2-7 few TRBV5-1 CASNPSYGTGYYEQYF TGCGCCAGCAACCCAAGTTACGGGACAGGCTATTACGAGCAGTACTTC
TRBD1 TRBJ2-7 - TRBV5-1 CASSSGTGLIYEQYF TGCGCCAGCAGCTCAGGGACAGGCCTCATCTACGAGCAGTACTTC
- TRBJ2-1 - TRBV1 CTSSQTASSYNEQFF TGCACCAGCAGCCAAACAGCTTCATCCTACAATGAGCAGTTCTTC
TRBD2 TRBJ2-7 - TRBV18 CASSRTSGARYEQYF TGTGCCAGCTCACGAACTAGCGGGGCGCGCTACGAGCAGTACTTC
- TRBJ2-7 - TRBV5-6 CASSYSPYEQYF TGTGCCAGCAGCTACTCCCCCTACGAGCAGTACTTC
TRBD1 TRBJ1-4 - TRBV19 CASRALGQGREKLFF TGTGCCAGTAGAGCCCTGGGACAGGGCAGGGAAAAACTGTTTTTT
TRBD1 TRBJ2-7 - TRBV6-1 CASSLGQTYEQYF TGTGCCAGCAGCCTGGGACAGACCTACGAGCAGTACTTC
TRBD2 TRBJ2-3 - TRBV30 CAWSVTGRARRTSTDTQYF TGTGCCTGGAGTGTAACGGGGAGGGCCAGGCGTACTAGCACAGATACGCAGTATTTT